This T cell receptor beta chain was found in a study of blood T cell repertoires in COVID-19. Study-level background: PBMCs, B-cell-depleted T cells, or T cells provided the cDNA or gDNA that made up the material.

Between the trimmed V and J ends, which lost 6 bases and 2 bases, there was a span of 11 bases. This CDR3 spans 13 amino acids. The germline CDR1 and CDR2 sequences are SGHRS and YFSETQ. Profiled with immunoSEQ multiplex PCR; TCRdb holds only in-frame clones, not every one. The sample has 120,000 to 150,000 clones; 88% are singletons. The clonotype was recovered from a man aged 60 to 69 with active or convalescent COVID-19. Material: peripheral blood. The J gene is TRBJ1-1, the V gene TRBV5-1; unclear D gene. CDR3 DNA: TGCGCCAGCAAGCCAGCGATCAACACTGAAGCTTTCTTT. It codes for CASKPAINTEAFF. The variable domain in full, completed from reference TRBV5-1 and TRBJ1-1, reads KAGVTQTPRYLIKTRGQQVTLSCSPISGHRSVSWYQQTPGQGLQFLFEYFSETQRNKGNFPGRFSGRQFSNSRSEMNVSTLELGDSALYLCASKPAINTEAFFGQGTRLTVV.